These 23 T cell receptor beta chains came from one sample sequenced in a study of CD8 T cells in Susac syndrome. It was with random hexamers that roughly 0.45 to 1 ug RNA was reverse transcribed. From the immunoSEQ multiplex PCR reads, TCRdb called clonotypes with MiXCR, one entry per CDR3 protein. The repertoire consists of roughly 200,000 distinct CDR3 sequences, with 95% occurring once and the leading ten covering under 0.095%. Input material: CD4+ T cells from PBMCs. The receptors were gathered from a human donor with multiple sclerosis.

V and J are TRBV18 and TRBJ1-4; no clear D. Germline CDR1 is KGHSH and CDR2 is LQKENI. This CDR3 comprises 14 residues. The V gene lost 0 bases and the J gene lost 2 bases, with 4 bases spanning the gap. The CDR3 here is CASSPPDTNEKLFF. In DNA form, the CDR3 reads TGTGCCAGCTCACCACCGGATACTAATGAAAAACTGTTTTTT.

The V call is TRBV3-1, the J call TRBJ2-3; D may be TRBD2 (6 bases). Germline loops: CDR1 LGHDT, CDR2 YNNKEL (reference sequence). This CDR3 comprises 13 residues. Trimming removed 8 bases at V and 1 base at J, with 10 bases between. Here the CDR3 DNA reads TGTGCCAGCCGGGGCGGGGGCACAGATACGCAGTATTTT. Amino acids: CASRGGGTDTQYF.

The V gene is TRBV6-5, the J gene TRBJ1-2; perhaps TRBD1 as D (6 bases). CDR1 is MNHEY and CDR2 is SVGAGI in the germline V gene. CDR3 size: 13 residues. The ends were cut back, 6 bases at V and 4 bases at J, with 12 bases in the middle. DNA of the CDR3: TGTGCCAGCAGGCCAGGGGCCCCCTATGGCTACACCTTC. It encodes CASRPGAPYGYTF.

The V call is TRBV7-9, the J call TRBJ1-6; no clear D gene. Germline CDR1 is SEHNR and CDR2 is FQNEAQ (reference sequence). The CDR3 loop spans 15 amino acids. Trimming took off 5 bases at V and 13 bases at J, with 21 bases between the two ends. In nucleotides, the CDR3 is TGTGCCAGCAGCACCCTACTGCAGTCCCACTTCCCCCTCCACTTT. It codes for CASSTLLQSHFPLHF.

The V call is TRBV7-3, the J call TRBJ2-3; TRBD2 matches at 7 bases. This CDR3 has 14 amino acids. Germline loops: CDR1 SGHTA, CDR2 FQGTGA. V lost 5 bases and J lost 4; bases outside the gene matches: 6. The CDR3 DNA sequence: TGTGCCAGCAGCATTACAACTAGCGCAGATACGCAGTATTTT. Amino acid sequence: CASSITTSADTQYF.

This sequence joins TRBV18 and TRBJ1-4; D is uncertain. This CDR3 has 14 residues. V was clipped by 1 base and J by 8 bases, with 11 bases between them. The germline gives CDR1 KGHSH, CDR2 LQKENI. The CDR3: CASSPQRGGEKLFF. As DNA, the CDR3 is TGTGCCAGCTCACCACAGCGGGGAGGGGAAAAACTGTTTTTT.

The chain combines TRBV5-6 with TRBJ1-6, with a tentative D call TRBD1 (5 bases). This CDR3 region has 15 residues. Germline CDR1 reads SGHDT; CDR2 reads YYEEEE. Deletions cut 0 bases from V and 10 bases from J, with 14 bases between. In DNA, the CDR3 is TGTGCCAGCAGCTTGGGTGAAAGGGGTAGGTCACCCCTCCACTTT. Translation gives CASSLGERGRSPLHF.

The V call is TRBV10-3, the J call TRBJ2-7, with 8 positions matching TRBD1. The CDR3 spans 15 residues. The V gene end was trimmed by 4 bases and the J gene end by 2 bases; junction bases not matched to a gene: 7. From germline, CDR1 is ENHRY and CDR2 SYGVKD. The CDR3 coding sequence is TGTGCCATCAGTGTGTCGGACAGGGCTACCTACGAGCAGTACTTC. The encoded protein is CAISVSDRATYEQYF.

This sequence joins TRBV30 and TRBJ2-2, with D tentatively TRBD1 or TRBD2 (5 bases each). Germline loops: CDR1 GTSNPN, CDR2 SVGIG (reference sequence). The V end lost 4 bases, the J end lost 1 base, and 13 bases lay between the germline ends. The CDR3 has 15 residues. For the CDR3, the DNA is TGTGCCTGGAACTCCGGGACGGGGAACACCGGGGAGCTGTTTTTT. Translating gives CAWNSGTGNTGELFF.

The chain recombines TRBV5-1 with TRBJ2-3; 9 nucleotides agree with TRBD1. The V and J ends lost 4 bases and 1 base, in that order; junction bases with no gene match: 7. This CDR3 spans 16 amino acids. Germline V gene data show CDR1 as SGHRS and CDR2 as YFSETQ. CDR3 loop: CASSQKTGGRTDTQYF. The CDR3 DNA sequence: TGCGCCAGCAGCCAAAAGACAGGGGGTCGCACAGATACGCAGTATTTT.

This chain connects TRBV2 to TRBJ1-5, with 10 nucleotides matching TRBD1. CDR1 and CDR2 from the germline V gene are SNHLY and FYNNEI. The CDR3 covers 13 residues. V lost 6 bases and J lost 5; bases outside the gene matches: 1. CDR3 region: CASSGTGDQPQHF. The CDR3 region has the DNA TGTGCCAGCAGCGGGACAGGGGATCAGCCCCAGCATTTT.

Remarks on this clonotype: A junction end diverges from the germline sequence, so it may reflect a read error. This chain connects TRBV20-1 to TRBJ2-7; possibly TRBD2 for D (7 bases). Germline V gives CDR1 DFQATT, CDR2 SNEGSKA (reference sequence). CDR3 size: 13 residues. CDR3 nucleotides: TGCAGTGCTAGATGGGGGGGGGCCTATGAGCAGTACTTC. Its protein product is CSARWGGAYEQYF.

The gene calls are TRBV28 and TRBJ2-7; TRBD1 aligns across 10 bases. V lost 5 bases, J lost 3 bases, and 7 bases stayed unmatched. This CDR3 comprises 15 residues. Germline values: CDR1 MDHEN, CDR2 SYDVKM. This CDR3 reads CASSGGQGFLYEQYF. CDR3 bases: TGTGCCAGCAGTGGGGGACAGGGGTTCCTCTACGAGCAGTACTTC.

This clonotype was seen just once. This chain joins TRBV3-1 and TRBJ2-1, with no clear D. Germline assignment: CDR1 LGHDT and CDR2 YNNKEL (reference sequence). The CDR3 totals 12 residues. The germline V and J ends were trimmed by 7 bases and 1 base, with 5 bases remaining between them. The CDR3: CASTPSYNEQFF. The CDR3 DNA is TGTGCCAGCACCCCTTCCTACAATGAGCAGTTCTTC.

The DNA of the CDR3 is TGCAGTGCTAGAGATACGGTGGTGAACACTGAAGCTTTCTTT. This gives the protein CSARDTVVNTEAFF. The rearrangement links TRBV20-1 to TRBJ1-1; no reliable D call. This CDR3 comprises 14 residues. The germline V gene has CDR1 DFQATT and CDR2 SNEGSKA (reference sequence). Trimming cost V 0 bases and J 0 bases, with 8 bases left between them.

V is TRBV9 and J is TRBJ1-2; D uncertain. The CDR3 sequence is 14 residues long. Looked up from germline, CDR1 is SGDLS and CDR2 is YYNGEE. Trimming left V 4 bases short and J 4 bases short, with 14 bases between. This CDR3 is CASSRAPSSYGYTF. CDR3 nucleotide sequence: TGTGCCAGCAGCAGGGCCCCGTCCAGCTATGGCTACACCTTC.

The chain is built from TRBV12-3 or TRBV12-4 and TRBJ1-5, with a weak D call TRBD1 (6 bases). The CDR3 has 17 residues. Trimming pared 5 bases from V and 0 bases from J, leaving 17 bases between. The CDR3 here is CASSTNPGDYSNQPQHF. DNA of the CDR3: TGTGCCAGCAGTACAAATCCAGGGGACTATAGCAATCAGCCCCAGCATTTT.

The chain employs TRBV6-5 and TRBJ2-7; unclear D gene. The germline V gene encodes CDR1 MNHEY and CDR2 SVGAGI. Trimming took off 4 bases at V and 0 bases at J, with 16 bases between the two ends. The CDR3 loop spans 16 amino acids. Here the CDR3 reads CASSSSGRLSSYEQYF. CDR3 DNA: TGTGCCAGCAGTTCCTCAGGCAGACTCAGCTCCTACGAGCAGTACTTC.

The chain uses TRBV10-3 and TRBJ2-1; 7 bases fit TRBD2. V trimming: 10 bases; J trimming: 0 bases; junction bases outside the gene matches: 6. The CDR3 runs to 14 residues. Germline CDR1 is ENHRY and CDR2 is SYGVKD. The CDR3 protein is CATTRGGSYNEQFF. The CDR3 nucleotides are TGTGCCACCACCCGCGGGGGCTCCTACAATGAGCAGTTCTTC.

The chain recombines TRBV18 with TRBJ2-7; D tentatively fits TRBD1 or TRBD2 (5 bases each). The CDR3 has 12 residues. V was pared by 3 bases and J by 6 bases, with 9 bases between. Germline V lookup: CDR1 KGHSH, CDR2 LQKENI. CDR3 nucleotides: TGTGCCAGCTCACCCTCGGGGACCGAGCAGTACTTC. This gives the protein CASSPSGTEQYF. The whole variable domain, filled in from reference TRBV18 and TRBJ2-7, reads NAGVMQNPRHLVRRRGQEARLRCSPMKGHSHVYWYRQLPEEGLKFMVYLQKENIIDESGMPKERFSAEFPKEGPSILRIQQVVRGDSAAYFCASSPSGTEQYFGPGTRLTVT.

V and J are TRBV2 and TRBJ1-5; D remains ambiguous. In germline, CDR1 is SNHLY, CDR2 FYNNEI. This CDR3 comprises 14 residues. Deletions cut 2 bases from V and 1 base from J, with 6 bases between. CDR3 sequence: CASSERLSNQPQHF. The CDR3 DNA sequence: TGTGCCAGCAGTGAAAGGTTGAGCAATCAGCCCCAGCATTTT. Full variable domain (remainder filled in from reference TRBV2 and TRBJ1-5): EPEVTQTPSHQVTQMGQEVILRCVPISNHLYFYWYRQILGQKVEFLVSFYNNEISEKSEIFDDQFSVERPDGSNFTLKIRSTKLEDSAMYFCASSERLSNQPQHFGDGTRLSIL.

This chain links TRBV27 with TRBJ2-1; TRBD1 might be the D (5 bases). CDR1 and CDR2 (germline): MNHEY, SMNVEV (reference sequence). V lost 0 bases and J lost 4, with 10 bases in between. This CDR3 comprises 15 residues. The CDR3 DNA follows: TGTGCCAGCAGTTTATCTATATACAGGTACAATGAGCAGTTCTTC. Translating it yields CASSLSIYRYNEQFF.

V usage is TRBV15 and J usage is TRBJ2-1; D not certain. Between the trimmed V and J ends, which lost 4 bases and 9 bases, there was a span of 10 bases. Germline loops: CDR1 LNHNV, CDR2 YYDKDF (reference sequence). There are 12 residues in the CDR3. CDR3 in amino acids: CATSIRPREQFF. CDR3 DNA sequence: TGTGCCACCAGCATCCGACCTCGTGAGCAGTTCTTC.